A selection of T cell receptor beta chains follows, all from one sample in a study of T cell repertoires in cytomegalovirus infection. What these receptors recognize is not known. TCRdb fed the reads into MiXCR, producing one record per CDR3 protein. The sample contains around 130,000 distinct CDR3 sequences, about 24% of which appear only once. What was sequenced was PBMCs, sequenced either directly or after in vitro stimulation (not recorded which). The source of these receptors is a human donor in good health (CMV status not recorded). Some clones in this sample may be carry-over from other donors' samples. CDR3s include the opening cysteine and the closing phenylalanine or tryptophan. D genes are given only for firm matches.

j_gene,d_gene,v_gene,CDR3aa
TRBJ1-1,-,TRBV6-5,CASSYTVGDTEAFF
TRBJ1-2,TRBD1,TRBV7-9,CASSWTGDSGYTF
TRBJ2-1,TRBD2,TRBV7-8,CASSLGVAGVGNEQFF
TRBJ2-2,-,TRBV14,CASREDGTGELFF
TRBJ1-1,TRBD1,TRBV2,CASSVLDRVNTEAFF
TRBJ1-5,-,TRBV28,CASQGMARQPQHF
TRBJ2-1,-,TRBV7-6,CASSSESMAYNEQFF
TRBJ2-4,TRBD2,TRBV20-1,CSASQLAVAKNIQYF
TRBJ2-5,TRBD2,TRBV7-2,CASSLAGSGMVGTQYF
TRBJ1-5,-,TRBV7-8,CASSQGGVLPNQPQHF
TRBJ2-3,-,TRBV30,CAWSYVVTDTQYF
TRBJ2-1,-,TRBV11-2,CASSRVLSPGDEQFF
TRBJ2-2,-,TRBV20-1,CSANARRRGTGELFF
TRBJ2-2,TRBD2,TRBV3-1,CASRATGTSIPGELFF
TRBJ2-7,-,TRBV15,CATSRDQLPGTYEQYF
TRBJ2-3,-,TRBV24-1,CATSETGTELADTQYF
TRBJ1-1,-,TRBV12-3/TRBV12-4,CASNNQFNTEAFF
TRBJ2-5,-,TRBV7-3,CASSLSVQETQYF
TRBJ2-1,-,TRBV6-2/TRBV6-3,CASRPPGATYNEQFF
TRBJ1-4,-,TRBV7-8,CASSLGNFATNEKLFF
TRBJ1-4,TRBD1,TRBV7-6,CASSSLQGAYEKLFF
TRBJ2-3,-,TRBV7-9,CASRTGGDTQYF
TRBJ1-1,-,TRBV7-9,CASSSPDRNTEAFF
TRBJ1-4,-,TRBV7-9,CASSFAEKLFF
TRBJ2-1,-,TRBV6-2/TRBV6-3,CASSFSGKPYNEQFF
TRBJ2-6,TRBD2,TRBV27,CASSSRTSGLIKTTSGANVLTF
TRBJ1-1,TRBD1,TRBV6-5,CASSYPSGTGGTEAFF
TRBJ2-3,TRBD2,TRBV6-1,CASSPIAGAGDTQYF
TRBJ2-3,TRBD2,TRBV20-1,CSAIGLAGVLNTQYF
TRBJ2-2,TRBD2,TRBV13,CASTRSPRSGRAGELFF
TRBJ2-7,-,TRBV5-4,CASSLGTSPDSYEQYF
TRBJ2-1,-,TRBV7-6,CASSLALESYNEQFF
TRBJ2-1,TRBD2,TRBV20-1,CSASLSSGSPDEQFF
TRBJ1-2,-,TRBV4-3,CASSQDRADGGYTF
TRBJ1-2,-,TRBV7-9,CASSYLNYGYTF
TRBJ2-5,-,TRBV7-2,CASSFSKETQYF
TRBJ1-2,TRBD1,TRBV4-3,CASSQTQGVHYGYTF
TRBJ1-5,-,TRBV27,CASSPLGGEMNQPQHF
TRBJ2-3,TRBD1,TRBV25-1,CASSPRDRVSDTQYF
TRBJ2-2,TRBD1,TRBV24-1,CATSAHRGNTGELFF
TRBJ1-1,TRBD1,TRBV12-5,CASGSGQGNTEAFF
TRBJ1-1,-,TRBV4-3,CASSQDVVGSRPEAFF
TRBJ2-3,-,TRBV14,CASSQDMSGHTDTQYF
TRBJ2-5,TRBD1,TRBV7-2,CASSPLDRGGGETQYF
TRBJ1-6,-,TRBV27,CASSFLDSPLHF
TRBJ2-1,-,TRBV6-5,CASRRSSGAFHLYNEQFF
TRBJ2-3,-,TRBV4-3,CASSLTWESADTQYF